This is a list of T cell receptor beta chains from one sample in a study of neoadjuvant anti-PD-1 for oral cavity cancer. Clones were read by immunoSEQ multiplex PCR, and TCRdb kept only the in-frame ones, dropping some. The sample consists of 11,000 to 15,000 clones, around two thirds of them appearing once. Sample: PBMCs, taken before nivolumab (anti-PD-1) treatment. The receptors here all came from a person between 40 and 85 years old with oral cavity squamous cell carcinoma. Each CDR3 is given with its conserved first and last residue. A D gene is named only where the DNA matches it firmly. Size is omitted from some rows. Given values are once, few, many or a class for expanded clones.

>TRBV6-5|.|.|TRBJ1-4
TGTGCCAGCAGTTACTTCAGGGGAGGTGAAAAACTGTTTTTT
CASSYFRGGEKLFF
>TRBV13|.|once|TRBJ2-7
TGTGCCAGCAGCAAAAGGGACGGCTACTACGAGCAGTACTTC
CASSKRDGYYEQYF
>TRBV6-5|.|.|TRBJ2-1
TGTGCCAGCAGTTACGGGACCGCGGGTGAGCAGTTCTTC
CASSYGTAGEQFF
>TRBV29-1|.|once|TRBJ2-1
TGCAGCGGGTGGGACAAGGGCTCCTACAATGAGCAGTTCTTC
CSGWDKGSYNEQFF
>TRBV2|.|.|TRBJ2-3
TGTGCCAGCAGGGACGGCTTAAGCACAGATACGCAGTATTTT
CASRDGLSTDTQYF
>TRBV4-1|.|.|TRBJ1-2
TGCGCCAGCAGCCGCCCTGTGGGCTTAACTTTCTATGGCTACACCTTC
CASSRPVGLTFYGYTF
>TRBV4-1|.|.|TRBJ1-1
TGCGCCAGCAGCCCTATTTCGGAAACTGAAGCTTTCTTT
CASSPISETEAFF
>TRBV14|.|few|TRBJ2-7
TGTGCCAGCAGCCAAATTCTTAGCCTGACACCAACCTACGAGCAGTACTTC
CASSQILSLTPTYEQYF
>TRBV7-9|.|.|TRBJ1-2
TGTGCCAGCAGCCATACCCGGATAGGGAGCTATGGCTACACCTTC
CASSHTRIGSYGYTF
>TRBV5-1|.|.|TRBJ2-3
TGCGCCAGCAGCTTGAAACAGGCGCGCACAGATACGCAGTATTTT
CASSLKQARTDTQYF
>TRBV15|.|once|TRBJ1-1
TGTGCCACCAGCAGAGATGACCAGGGCTTTGAAGCTTTCTTT
CATSRDDQGFEAFF
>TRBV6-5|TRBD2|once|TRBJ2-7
TGTGCCAGCAGTAGAGGGACTAGCGGGAGCTACGAGCAGTACTTC
CASSRGTSGSYEQYF
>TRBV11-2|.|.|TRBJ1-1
TGTGCCAGCAGCTTTGCCCCCGTGGGAGGACCGAACACTGAAGCTTTCTTT
CASSFAPVGGPNTEAFF
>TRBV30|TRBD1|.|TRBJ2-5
TGTGCCTGGAGCGGACCCCGGCAGGGGGCCCAGTACTTC
CAWSGPRQGAQYF
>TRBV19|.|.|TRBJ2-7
TGTGCCAGTAGTACCACCCCGGGACCCCTCTACGAGCAGTACTTC
CASSTTPGPLYEQYF
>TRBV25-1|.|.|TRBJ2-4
TGTGCCAGCAAAAGTTTCGTTACAGCCAAAAACATTCAGTACTTC
CASKSFVTAKNIQYF
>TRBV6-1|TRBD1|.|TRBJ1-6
TGTGCCAGCAGTGGGGACAGTTATAATTCACCCCTCCACTTT
CASSGDSYNSPLHF
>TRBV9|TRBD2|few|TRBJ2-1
TGTGCCAGCAGCGTACCCCCGGGACTAGGGTCCTACAATGAGCAGTTCTTC
CASSVPPGLGSYNEQFF
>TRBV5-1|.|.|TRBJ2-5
TGCGCCAGCAGCCCAGGGGTTGTACAAGAGACCCAGTACTTC
CASSPGVVQETQYF
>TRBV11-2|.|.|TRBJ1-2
TGTGCCAGCAGCTTATTTCTGGGGGGCGACGATTATGGCTACACCTTC
CASSLFLGGDDYGYTF
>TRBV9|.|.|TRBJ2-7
TGTGCCAGCAGCGTAGAGGGCTTCCCGAACTACGAGCAGTACTTC
CASSVEGFPNYEQYF
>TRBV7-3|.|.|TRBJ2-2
TGTGCCAGCAGCTCAGGACAGCCGAGCACCGGGGAGCTGTTTTTT
CASSSGQPSTGELFF
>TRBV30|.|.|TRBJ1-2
TGTGCCTGGAGTGCGGCGGTGGGTGGCTACACCTTC
CAWSAAVGGYTF
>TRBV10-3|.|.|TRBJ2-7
TGTGCCATCAGCGCAGGGGATTGGTACAAGAAACTAGACGAGCAGTACTTC
CAISAGDWYKKLDEQYF
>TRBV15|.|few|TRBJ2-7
TGTGCCACCAGCAGCAATCCCTCGGGCTCCTACGAGCAGTACTTC
CATSSNPSGSYEQYF
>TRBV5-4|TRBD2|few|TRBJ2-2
TGTGCCAGCAGCCCGGCGGGGGGTGGCACCGGGGAGCTGTTTTTT
CASSPAGGGTGELFF
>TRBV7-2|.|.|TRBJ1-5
TGTGCCAGCAGCTCCGATCCTGGGACCCAAAATCAGCCCCAGCATTTT
CASSSDPGTQNQPQHF
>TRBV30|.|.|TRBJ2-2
TGTGCCTGGAGTAGGGGAATCGGGGAGCTGTTTTTT
CAWSRGIGELFF
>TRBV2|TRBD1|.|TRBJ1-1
TGTGCCAGCAACTTAGGAGGAGACAGGGCTGAAGCTTTCTTT
CASNLGGDRAEAFF
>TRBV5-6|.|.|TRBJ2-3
TGTGCCAGCTTGGGGCCGGTCACAGATACGCAGTATTTT
CASLGPVTDTQYF
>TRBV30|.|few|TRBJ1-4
TGTGCCTGGAGCATAAAAGGGGCGGTGAAACTGTTTTTT
CAWSIKGAVKLFF
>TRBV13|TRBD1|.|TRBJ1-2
TGTGCCAGCAGCTTACCGGGACAGGGACGTGGCTACACCTTC
CASSLPGQGRGYTF
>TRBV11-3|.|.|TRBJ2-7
TGTGCCAGCAGCCGAGGGGGGGGCTACGAGCAGTACTTC
CASSRGGGYEQYF
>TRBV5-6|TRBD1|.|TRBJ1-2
TGTGCCAGCAGTTGGGACAGCTACTATGGCTACACCTTC
CASSWDSYYGYTF
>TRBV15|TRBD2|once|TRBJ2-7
TGTGCCACCAGCATGATGCAGCGGGGTACCTACGAGCAGTACTTC
CATSMMQRGTYEQYF
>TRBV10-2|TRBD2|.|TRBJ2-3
TGCGCCAGCAGTGAGTGGTTAGCGGGAGCAACAGATACGCAGTATTTT
CASSEWLAGATDTQYF
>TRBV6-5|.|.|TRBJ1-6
TGTGCCTGCCAGCGGGGGACAAATTCACCCCTCCACTTT
CACQRGTNSPLHF
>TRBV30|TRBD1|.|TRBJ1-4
TGTGCCTGGAGTCGACAGGGGGAGGGAAAACTGTTTTTT
CAWSRQGEGKLFF
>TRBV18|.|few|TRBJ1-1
TGTGCCAGCTCACCACCAGATTCGGGGGCGCGGGTTGTGTCTGAAGCTTTCTTT
CASSPPDSGARVVSEAFF
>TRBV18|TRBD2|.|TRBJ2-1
TGTGCCAGCTCACCACTCCCGACTAGCGGATACAATGAGCAGTTCTTC
CASSPLPTSGYNEQFF
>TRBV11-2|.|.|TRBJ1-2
TGTGCCAGCAGCCAACTTATAGGGGAAGGGCTCAACTATGGCTACACCTTC
CASSQLIGEGLNYGYTF
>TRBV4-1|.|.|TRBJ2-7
TGCGCCAGCAGCCAAGGGACGGGGGGCACTTACGAGCAGTACTTC
CASSQGTGGTYEQYF
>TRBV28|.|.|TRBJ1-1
TGTGCCAGCACTGTTTTTGGCCTTCGAAAATCGAACACTGAAGCTTTCTTT
CASTVFGLRKSNTEAFF
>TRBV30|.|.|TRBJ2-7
TGTGCCTGGAGTGAAGTCAGGGTCCACGAGCAGTACTTC
CAWSEVRVHEQYF
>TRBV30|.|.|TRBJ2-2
TGTGCCTGGAGCAAGGGACTTTTCGCGAACACCGGGGAGCTGTTTTTT
CAWSKGLFANTGELFF
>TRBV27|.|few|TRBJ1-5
TGTGCCAGCAGTCCTAGTAATAGCAATCAGCCCCAGCATTTT
CASSPSNSNQPQHF
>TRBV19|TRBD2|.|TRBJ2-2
TGTGCCAGTAGTATCGGGACTACACACACCGGGGAGCTGTTTTTT
CASSIGTTHTGELFF
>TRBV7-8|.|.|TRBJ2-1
TGTGCCAGCAGCCATCGGTGGGGGAGGTTAAATGAGCAGTTCTTC
CASSHRWGRLNEQFF
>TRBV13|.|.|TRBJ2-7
TGTGCCAGCCCCCCCTATAAACTTTACGAGCAGTACTTC
CASPPYKLYEQYF
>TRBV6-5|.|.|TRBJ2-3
TGTGCCAGCAGTTACTCGTTCGGGCTAGATACGCAGTATTTT
CASSYSFGLDTQYF
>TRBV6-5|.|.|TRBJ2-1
TGTGCCAGCTCGGGGCCGACATACAATGAGCAGTTCTTC
CASSGPTYNEQFF
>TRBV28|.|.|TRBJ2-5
TGTGCCAGCAGTTTGGGCGAGACCCAGTACTTC
CASSLGETQYF
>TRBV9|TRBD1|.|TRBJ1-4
TGTGCCAGCAGCCCAAGGGGGCAGGGCTCCCCTAATGAAAAACTGTTTTTT
CASSPRGQGSPNEKLFF
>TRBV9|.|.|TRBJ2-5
TGTGCCAGCAGCGCGACGACAGCCTACCAAGAGACCCAGTACTTC
CASSATTAYQETQYF
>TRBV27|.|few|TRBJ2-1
TGTGCCAGCAGTTTAAGGTTTTCTAGGGTCTCCTACAATGAGCAGTTCTTC
CASSLRFSRVSYNEQFF
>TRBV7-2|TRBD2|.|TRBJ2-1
TGTGCCAGCAGCTTATCTAGCGGGAGGGCGTATGAGCAGTTCTTC
CASSLSSGRAYEQFF
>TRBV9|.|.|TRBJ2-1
TGTGCCAGCAGCGTAGTGCAGGGGGGCTACAATGAGCAGTTCTTC
CASSVVQGGYNEQFF
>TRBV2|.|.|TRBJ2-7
TGTGCCAGCAGTGCTGAAGGGGTTAGGAATGGCTACGAGCAGTACTTC
CASSAEGVRNGYEQYF
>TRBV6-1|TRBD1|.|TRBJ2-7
TGTGCCAGCAGTGAAGCGGGGGACAGGGGGTGGTACGAGCAGTACTTC
CASSEAGDRGWYEQYF